These T cell receptor beta chains were read from a single sample in a study of T-cell memory formation after mild COVID-19. TCRdb itself ran the 5' RACE reads through MiXCR, one entry per CDR3 protein. The sample records 550,000 to 700,000 distinct CDR3 sequences, around 15% being singletons. Sample: PBMCs or a T cell subset sorted from them (not recorded which). These receptors came from an adult woman who had mild COVID-19 (a few samples of this study predate the infection). Cell type and time point are not known. Both conserved end residues are trimmed from each CDR3. The order of the fields is J gene, V gene, CDR3 protein.

j_call: TRBJ2-1
v_call: TRBV7-2
cdr3_aa: ASRLVAITSYNEQF

j_call: TRBJ2-3
v_call: TRBV7-2
cdr3_aa: ASSPMEGLTQY

j_call: TRBJ2-1
v_call: TRBV7-2
cdr3_aa: ASSFSLLLREQF

j_call: TRBJ2-3
v_call: TRBV3-1
cdr3_aa: ASSHRDSTDTQY

j_call: TRBJ1-6
v_call: TRBV12-3/TRBV12-4
cdr3_aa: ASSLGLGGSPLH

j_call: TRBJ2-7
v_call: TRBV5-1
cdr3_aa: ASSLGVGADRAYEQY

j_call: TRBJ1-5
v_call: TRBV6-6
cdr3_aa: ASSYRDNQPQH

j_call: TRBJ2-2
v_call: TRBV24-1
cdr3_aa: ATSREGLYTGELF

j_call: TRBJ1-1
v_call: TRBV18
cdr3_aa: ASSPQTPWGTGDSAEAF

j_call: TRBJ1-1
v_call: TRBV5-1
cdr3_aa: ASSFLGKNTEAF

j_call: TRBJ1-2
v_call: TRBV14
cdr3_aa: ASSQLYGAPLLGYT

j_call: TRBJ2-3
v_call: TRBV6-5
cdr3_aa: ASSSYRGPDTQY

j_call: TRBJ2-1
v_call: TRBV6-1
cdr3_aa: ATALDRHEQF

j_call: TRBJ2-7
v_call: TRBV6-2/TRBV6-3
cdr3_aa: ASSYPGLGYYEQY

j_call: TRBJ2-1
v_call: TRBV4-1
cdr3_aa: ASSPRLSSGGSNEQF

j_call: TRBJ2-5
v_call: TRBV19
cdr3_aa: ASRWRNRVDETQY

j_call: TRBJ1-1
v_call: TRBV18
cdr3_aa: ASSPRDRESEAF

j_call: TRBJ2-5
v_call: TRBV20-1
cdr3_aa: SALWNKGHETQY

j_call: TRBJ2-7
v_call: TRBV7-2
cdr3_aa: VSSPGLAGNEQY

j_call: TRBJ2-6
v_call: TRBV5-5
cdr3_aa: ASSGGRSSGANVLT